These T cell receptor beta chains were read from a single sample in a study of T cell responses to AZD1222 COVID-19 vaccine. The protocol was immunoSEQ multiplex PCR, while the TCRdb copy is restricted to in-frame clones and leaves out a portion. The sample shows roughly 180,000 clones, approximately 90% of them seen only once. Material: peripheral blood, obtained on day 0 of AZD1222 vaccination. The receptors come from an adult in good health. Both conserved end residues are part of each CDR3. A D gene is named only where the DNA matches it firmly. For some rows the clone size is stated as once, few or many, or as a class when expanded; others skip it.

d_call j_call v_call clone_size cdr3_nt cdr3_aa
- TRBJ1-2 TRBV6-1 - TGTGCCAGCAGTGAGTTCCCAGGGATCTATGGCTACACCTTC CASSEFPGIYGYTF
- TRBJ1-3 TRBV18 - TGTGCCAGCTCACCCGCGGCAGATAGAACCAGCTCTGGAAACACCATATATTTT CASSPAADRTSSGNTIYF
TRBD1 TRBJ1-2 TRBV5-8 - TGTGCCAGCAGCCCGGGACAGGGGGGGGACGTGCGTGGCTACACCTTC CASSPGQGGDVRGYTF
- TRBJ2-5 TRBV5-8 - TGTGCCAGCAGCTTGCGGTTCGAGGGAGAGACCCAGTACTTC CASSLRFEGETQYF
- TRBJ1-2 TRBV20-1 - TGCAGTGCTAGTCTACGAGGGTCCTATGGCTACACCTTC CSASLRGSYGYTF
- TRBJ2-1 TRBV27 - TGTGCCAGCAGTTCACGGACGTCCCGCGCGAATGAGCAGTTCTTC CASSSRTSRANEQFF
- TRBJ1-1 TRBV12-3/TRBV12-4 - TGTGCCAGCAGTAGGGAGGAATTTAGGGGAGCTTTCTTT CASSREEFRGAFF
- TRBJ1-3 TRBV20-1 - TGCAGTGCTTTCGGAGCGAACACCATATATTTT CSAFGANTIYF
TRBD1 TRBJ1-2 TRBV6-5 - TGTGCCAGCAGGGGACAGCGCCTAAACTATGGCTACACCTTC CASRGQRLNYGYTF
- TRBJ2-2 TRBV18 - TGTGCCAGCTCACCAAGGCTAGCGAGGAACACCGGGGAGCTGTTTTTT CASSPRLARNTGELFF
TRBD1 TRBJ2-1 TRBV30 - TGTGCCGGCTTGACAGGGTTCGGCAATGAGCAGTTCTTC CAGLTGFGNEQFF
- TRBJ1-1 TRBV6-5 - TGTGCCAGCAGAATACAGGGAGGAAACACTGAAGCTTTCTTT CASRIQGGNTEAFF
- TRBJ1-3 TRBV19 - TGTGCCAGTAGTATAGGCCCCACAGGGTATCCTGGAAACACCATATATTTT CASSIGPTGYPGNTIYF
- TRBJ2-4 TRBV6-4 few TGTGCCAGCTCCTCTGATGGGGGCAAAAACATTCAGTACTTC CASSSDGGKNIQYF
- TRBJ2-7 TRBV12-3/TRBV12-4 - TGTGCCAGCAGTTTGGGAAACAACGAGCAGTACTTC CASSLGNNEQYF
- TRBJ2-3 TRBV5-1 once TGCGCCAGCAGCCTGGGTCCGGGACCGGATTTGGCAGATACGCAGTATTTT CASSLGPGPDLADTQYF
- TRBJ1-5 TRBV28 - TGTGCCAGCAGCCCGGGACAATTCAATCAGCCCCAGCATTTT CASSPGQFNQPQHF
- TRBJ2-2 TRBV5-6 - TGTGCCAGCAGCTTGGTCGCTAGCTGGAACACCGGGGAGCTGTTTTTT CASSLVASWNTGELFF
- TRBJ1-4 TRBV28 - TGTGCCAGCAGTGACCCACGGGGCAGGGGTGAAAAACTGTTTTTT CASSDPRGRGEKLFF
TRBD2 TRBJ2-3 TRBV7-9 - TGTGCCAGCAGCCCAGGGACTATGTACGCAGATACGCAGTATTTT CASSPGTMYADTQYF
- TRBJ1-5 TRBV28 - TGTGCCAGCAGTTTGGGAGGGTATAGCAATCAGCCCCAGCATTTT CASSLGGYSNQPQHF
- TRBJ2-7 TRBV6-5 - TGTGCCAGCAGTTACTCGAGAACCCCCCTTGGGTACGAGCAGTACTTC CASSYSRTPLGYEQYF
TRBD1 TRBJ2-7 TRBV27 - TGTGCCAGCAGTCCCCAGGGGGCCTCTGGGATCGAGCAGTACTTC CASSPQGASGIEQYF
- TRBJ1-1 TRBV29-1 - TGCAGCGTTGATGAAGGGGTGAACACTGAAGCTTTCTTT CSVDEGVNTEAFF
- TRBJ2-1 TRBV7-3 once TGTGCCAGCAGCTTAACGGGTTTGGTCAATGAGCAGTTCTTC CASSLTGLVNEQFF
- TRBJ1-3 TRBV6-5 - TGTGCCAGCAGTTACAACAGGGAGGGTGGAAACACCATATATTTT CASSYNREGGNTIYF
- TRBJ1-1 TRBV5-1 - TGCGCCAGCAGCTCGCCGGGCAGGGATAGTCGGGAGTACACTGAAGCTTTCTTT CASSSPGRDSREYTEAFF
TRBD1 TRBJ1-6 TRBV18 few TGTGCCAGCTCACCGGGACAGGGGGAAGAGTCCCTCCACTTT CASSPGQGEESLHF
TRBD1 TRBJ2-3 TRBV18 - TGTGCCAGCTCACCACCCATTGGGCAGGGGGAGGATACGCAGTATTTT CASSPPIGQGEDTQYF
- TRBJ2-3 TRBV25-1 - TGTGCCAGCAGCTACGGGGGCACAGATACGCAGTATTTT CASSYGGTDTQYF
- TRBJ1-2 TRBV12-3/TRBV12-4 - TGTGCCAGCAGTCGCCAGGGAAGGGCTGGCTACACCTTC CASSRQGRAGYTF
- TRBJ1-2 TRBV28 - TGTGCCAGCAGTCAAGGGGGTAACTATGGCTACACCTTC CASSQGGNYGYTF
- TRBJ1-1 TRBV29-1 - TGCAGCGTTGGGGGATTCACTGAAGCTTTCTTT CSVGGFTEAFF
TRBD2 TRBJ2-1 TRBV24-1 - TGTGCCACCATGGCTAGCGGTGGGAATGAGCAGTTCTTC CATMASGGNEQFF
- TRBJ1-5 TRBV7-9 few TGTGCCAGCAGCTTAGAGGGGCAGGGAGGGAATCAGCCCCAGCATTTT CASSLEGQGGNQPQHF
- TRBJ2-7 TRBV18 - TGTGCCAGCTCACCGGGGTACGAGCAGTACTTC CASSPGYEQYF
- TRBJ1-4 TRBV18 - TGTGCCAGCTCACCGCCAACTAATGAAAAACTGTTTTTT CASSPPTNEKLFF
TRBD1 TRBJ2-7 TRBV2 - TGTGCCAGCAGTGAACTCAGGGGGCGCGCGCAGTACTTC CASSELRGRAQYF
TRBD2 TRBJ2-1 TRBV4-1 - TGCGCCAGCAGCCAGAGGGACTACCTATACAATGAGCAGTTCTTC CASSQRDYLYNEQFF
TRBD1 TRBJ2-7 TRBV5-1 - TGCGCCAGCAGCACCGGACAGGGATACGAGCAGTACTTC CASSTGQGYEQYF
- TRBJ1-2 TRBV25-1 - TGTGCCAGCAGTGCATCCGGGACCGGCTATGGCTACACCTTC CASSASGTGYGYTF